This is a list of T cell receptor beta chains from one sample in a study of PD-1 blockade in classical Hodgkin lymphoma. Using immunoSEQ multiplex PCR, the repertoire was profiled, and TCRdb retains in-frame clones only, with some absent. The repertoire holds about 27,000 clones, with approximately 80% as singletons. This specimen was peripheral blood mononuclear cells (PBMCs), taken before the second cycle of nivolumab. These receptors all come from a human donor with classical Hodgkin lymphoma. The CDR3 runs from the conserved cysteine through the conserved F or W. The order of the fields is D gene, clone size, V gene, J gene, CDR3 protein, CDR3 DNA. The D gene is left open where the match is weak. A row's size may be missing; if present it is once, few, many or a size class.

d_gene: -; abundance: few; v_gene: TRBV29-1; j_gene: TRBJ1-1; CDR3aa: CSATHPRSNTEAFF; CDR3nt: TGCAGCGCAACTCACCCGCGATCGAACACTGAAGCTTTCTTT
d_gene: TRBD2; abundance: -; v_gene: TRBV10-3; j_gene: TRBJ2-3; CDR3aa: CAISGATSGITDTQYF; CDR3nt: TGTGCCATCAGTGGGGCGACTAGCGGGATCACAGATACGCAGTATTTT
d_gene: -; abundance: -; v_gene: TRBV15; j_gene: TRBJ1-6; CDR3aa: CATSRDPKTYNSPLHF; CDR3nt: TGTGCCACCAGCAGAGATCCGAAGACCTATAATTCACCCCTCCACTTT
d_gene: -; abundance: -; v_gene: TRBV27; j_gene: TRBJ1-4; CDR3aa: CATRGGYESEKLFF; CDR3nt: TGTGCCACCCGAGGAGGGTATGAGAGTGAAAAACTGTTTTTT
d_gene: -; abundance: medium-sized; v_gene: TRBV5-4; j_gene: TRBJ1-2; CDR3aa: CASSWGGLGGTF; CDR3nt: TGTGCCAGCAGCTGGGGGGGTCTCGGTGGCACCTTC
d_gene: -; abundance: medium-sized; v_gene: TRBV18; j_gene: TRBJ1-1; CDR3aa: CASSPFTHFMNTEAFF; CDR3nt: TGTGCCAGCTCACCCTTTACACACTTCATGAACACTGAAGCTTTCTTT
d_gene: -; abundance: -; v_gene: TRBV7-9; j_gene: TRBJ2-6; CDR3aa: CASSARGFSGANVLTF; CDR3nt: TGTGCCAGCAGCGCAAGGGGATTCTCTGGGGCCAACGTCCTGACTTTC
d_gene: -; abundance: -; v_gene: TRBV7-3; j_gene: TRBJ1-3; CDR3aa: CASSLGSGSGNTIYF; CDR3nt: TGTGCCAGCAGCCTGGGGAGCGGTTCTGGAAACACCATATATTTT
d_gene: -; abundance: -; v_gene: TRBV5-4; j_gene: TRBJ1-2; CDR3aa: CASSFSPLQGRYGYTF; CDR3nt: TGTGCCAGCAGCTTCTCCCCCTTACAGGGCCGCTATGGCTACACCTTC
d_gene: -; abundance: -; v_gene: TRBV6-5; j_gene: TRBJ1-1; CDR3aa: CASQRRSRTEAFF; CDR3nt: TGTGCCAGCCAGAGACGGTCGCGGACTGAAGCTTTCTTT
d_gene: -; abundance: few; v_gene: TRBV19; j_gene: TRBJ1-6; CDR3aa: CASKDRSSYNSPLHF; CDR3nt: TGTGCCAGTAAGGACAGAAGCTCCTATAATTCACCCCTCCACTTT
d_gene: -; abundance: -; v_gene: TRBV6-6; j_gene: TRBJ1-1; CDR3aa: CASSLQSPTEAFF; CDR3nt: TGTGCCAGCAGTTTACAATCTCCCACTGAAGCTTTCTTT
d_gene: TRBD1; abundance: -; v_gene: TRBV5-6; j_gene: TRBJ1-2; CDR3aa: CASSSRLTGEYGYTF; CDR3nt: TGTGCCAGCAGCTCCCGCCTCACAGGGGAATATGGCTACACCTTC
d_gene: TRBD2; abundance: few; v_gene: TRBV7-2; j_gene: TRBJ2-2; CDR3aa: CASRHSASGGNGGELFF; CDR3nt: TGTGCCAGCAGACATAGTGCTAGCGGGGGAAATGGCGGGGAGCTGTTTTTT
d_gene: TRBD1; abundance: -; v_gene: TRBV2; j_gene: TRBJ2-2; CDR3aa: CASKDRAVGPAGELFF; CDR3nt: TGTGCCAGCAAGGACAGGGCGGTGGGTCCGGCCGGGGAGCTGTTTTTT
d_gene: TRBD2; abundance: -; v_gene: TRBV6-1; j_gene: TRBJ2-2; CDR3aa: CASSALSGRGGANTGELFF; CDR3nt: TGTGCCAGCAGTGCCCTTTCCGGGAGGGGAGGAGCGAACACCGGGGAGCTGTTTTTT
d_gene: -; abundance: once; v_gene: TRBV21-1; j_gene: TRBJ1-2; CDR3aa: CASSKAPLRDRGPGDYGYTF; CDR3nt: TGTGCCAGCAGCAAAGCGCCCCTCCGGGACAGGGGCCCCGGGGACTATGGCTACACCTTC
d_gene: -; abundance: -; v_gene: TRBV9; j_gene: TRBJ2-1; CDR3aa: CASSETDLTKQFF; CDR3nt: TGTGCCAGCAGCGAGACGGACCTAACCAAGCAGTTCTTC
d_gene: -; abundance: -; v_gene: TRBV7-2; j_gene: TRBJ2-5; CDR3aa: CASSFNNGNQETQYF; CDR3nt: TGTGCCAGCAGCTTCAACAATGGTAACCAAGAGACCCAGTACTTC
d_gene: -; abundance: few; v_gene: TRBV5-4; j_gene: TRBJ2-1; CDR3aa: CASSLGGGVWNEQFF; CDR3nt: TGTGCCAGCAGCTTGGGGGGGGGCGTATGGAATGAGCAGTTCTTC
d_gene: -; abundance: once; v_gene: TRBV19; j_gene: TRBJ2-4; CDR3aa: CASSLPKTGNSIQYF; CDR3nt: TGTGCCAGTAGTTTACCCAAGACCGGTAATAGCATTCAGTACTTC
d_gene: -; abundance: few; v_gene: TRBV19; j_gene: TRBJ1-1; CDR3aa: CASSTQLNTEAFF; CDR3nt: TGTGCCAGTAGTACACAGTTGAACACTGAAGCTTTCTTT
d_gene: -; abundance: -; v_gene: TRBV28; j_gene: TRBJ1-2; CDR3aa: CASSLSGQQQILNNGYTF; CDR3nt: TGTGCCAGCAGTTTATCAGGACAGCAACAAATATTAAACAATGGCTACACCTTC
d_gene: -; abundance: few; v_gene: TRBV7-2; j_gene: TRBJ1-5; CDR3aa: CASSVTREAQPQHF; CDR3nt: TGTGCCAGCAGCGTAACTAGGGAGGCACAGCCCCAGCATTTT
d_gene: TRBD1; abundance: -; v_gene: TRBV19; j_gene: TRBJ1-1; CDR3aa: CASSGQANTEAFF; CDR3nt: TGTGCCAGTAGTGGACAGGCGAACACTGAAGCTTTCTTT
d_gene: TRBD2; abundance: -; v_gene: TRBV27; j_gene: TRBJ2-1; CDR3aa: CASTPGLARGNEQFF; CDR3nt: TGTGCCAGCACCCCGGGACTAGCGAGGGGCAATGAGCAGTTCTTC
d_gene: -; abundance: -; v_gene: TRBV7-9; j_gene: TRBJ1-1; CDR3aa: CASSFGTLRAGRNTEAFF; CDR3nt: TGTGCCAGCAGCTTCGGGACACTGAGGGCAGGGCGGAACACTGAAGCTTTCTTT
d_gene: TRBD1; abundance: -; v_gene: TRBV4-3; j_gene: TRBJ2-1; CDR3aa: CASSQTGNGYNEQFF; CDR3nt: TGCGCCAGCAGCCAGACAGGGAACGGGTACAATGAGCAGTTCTTC
d_gene: -; abundance: -; v_gene: TRBV28; j_gene: TRBJ1-1; CDR3aa: CASSEEAWVTEAFF; CDR3nt: TGTGCCAGCAGTGAGGAGGCTTGGGTCACTGAAGCTTTCTTT
d_gene: TRBD2; abundance: -; v_gene: TRBV2; j_gene: TRBJ2-7; CDR3aa: CASSEEGLAGTEQYF; CDR3nt: TGTGCCAGCAGTGAAGAGGGACTAGCGGGGACCGAGCAGTACTTC
d_gene: -; abundance: -; v_gene: TRBV7-9; j_gene: TRBJ1-2; CDR3aa: CASSQLRDRAHYGYTF; CDR3nt: TGTGCCAGCAGCCAATTACGAGACCGAGCCCACTATGGCTACACCTTC
d_gene: TRBD1; abundance: once; v_gene: TRBV5-1; j_gene: TRBJ2-1; CDR3aa: CASSYTGALYNEQFF; CDR3nt: TGCGCCAGCAGCTATACAGGGGCGCTTTACAATGAGCAGTTCTTC
d_gene: TRBD1; abundance: medium-sized; v_gene: TRBV5-1; j_gene: TRBJ1-2; CDR3aa: CASSLDPGQTYGYTF; CDR3nt: TGCGCCAGCAGCTTAGATCCGGGACAGACTTATGGCTACACCTTC
d_gene: -; abundance: -; v_gene: TRBV5-4; j_gene: TRBJ1-1; CDR3aa: CAGSLDRNTEAFF; CDR3nt: TGTGCCGGCAGCTTGGATAGGAACACTGAAGCTTTCTTT
d_gene: -; abundance: medium-sized; v_gene: TRBV19; j_gene: TRBJ1-2; CDR3aa: CASSNTGLASNGYTF; CDR3nt: TGTGCCAGTAGTAATACAGGGCTGGCCTCTAATGGCTACACCTTC
d_gene: TRBD1; abundance: -; v_gene: TRBV4-1; j_gene: TRBJ1-2; CDR3aa: CASSQDQLPGTGDYGYTF; CDR3nt: TGCGCCAGCAGCCAAGACCAACTACCCGGGACAGGGGACTATGGCTACACCTTC
d_gene: -; abundance: -; v_gene: TRBV28; j_gene: TRBJ1-2; CDR3aa: CASSPRDGRFNYGYTF; CDR3nt: TGTGCCAGCAGTCCCCGGGACGGGCGATTTAACTATGGCTACACCTTC
d_gene: -; abundance: once; v_gene: TRBV11-3; j_gene: TRBJ1-1; CDR3aa: CASSVSQGNTEAFF; CDR3nt: TGTGCCAGCAGCGTATCCCAGGGGAACACTGAAGCTTTCTTT
d_gene: -; abundance: -; v_gene: TRBV11-2; j_gene: TRBJ1-1; CDR3aa: CASSLYSTEAFF; CDR3nt: TGTGCCAGCAGCCTATATAGTACTGAAGCTTTCTTT
d_gene: -; abundance: -; v_gene: TRBV4-2; j_gene: TRBJ1-2; CDR3aa: CASSQDGLYGYTF; CDR3nt: TGTGCCAGCAGCCAAGATGGACTTTATGGCTACACCTTC
d_gene: -; abundance: -; v_gene: TRBV19; j_gene: TRBJ1-1; CDR3aa: CASSNRAANTEAFF; CDR3nt: TGTGCCAGTAGTAACCGGGCGGCGAACACTGAAGCTTTCTTT
d_gene: -; abundance: once; v_gene: TRBV9; j_gene: TRBJ1-1; CDR3aa: CASSDSVGQLNTEAFF; CDR3nt: TGTGCCAGCAGCGACTCCGTCGGCCAGTTGAACACTGAAGCTTTCTTT
d_gene: -; abundance: once; v_gene: TRBV30; j_gene: TRBJ1-4; CDR3aa: CAWSGGEKLFF; CDR3nt: TGTGCCTGGAGTGGGGGTGAAAAACTGTTTTTT
d_gene: -; abundance: -; v_gene: TRBV7-2; j_gene: TRBJ1-5; CDR3aa: CASSLEWNQPQHF; CDR3nt: TGTGCCAGCAGCTTAGAATGGAATCAGCCCCAGCATTTT
d_gene: TRBD1; abundance: -; v_gene: TRBV6-1; j_gene: TRBJ1-1; CDR3aa: CASRKGATGDTEAFF; CDR3nt: TGTGCCAGCAGAAAGGGGGCTACTGGTGACACTGAAGCTTTCTTT
d_gene: -; abundance: -; v_gene: TRBV6-1; j_gene: TRBJ1-2; CDR3aa: CASSRTGTGDGYTF; CDR3nt: TGTGCCAGCAGTCGAACCGGGACGGGAGATGGCTACACCTTC
d_gene: TRBD1; abundance: few; v_gene: TRBV2; j_gene: TRBJ1-2; CDR3aa: CASSGQGDGYTF; CDR3nt: TGTGCCAGCTCAGGACAGGGCGATGGCTACACCTTC
d_gene: -; abundance: once; v_gene: TRBV9; j_gene: TRBJ2-7; CDR3aa: CASSRGQFRVGSYEQYF; CDR3nt: TGTGCCAGCAGCCGCGGACAGTTTAGAGTCGGGTCCTACGAGCAGTACTTC
d_gene: TRBD2; abundance: -; v_gene: TRBV19; j_gene: TRBJ2-3; CDR3aa: CASSPGGLGSDTQYF; CDR3nt: TGTGCCAGTAGTCCGGGGGGACTAGGTTCAGATACGCAGTATTTT
d_gene: -; abundance: once; v_gene: TRBV4-2; j_gene: TRBJ1-3; CDR3aa: CASSQDTSPGNTIYF; CDR3nt: TGTGCCAGCAGCCAAGATACGTCGCCTGGAAACACCATATATTTT
d_gene: TRBD1; abundance: -; v_gene: TRBV9; j_gene: TRBJ1-3; CDR3aa: CASTDTGVGNTIYF; CDR3nt: TGTGCCAGCACCGATACAGGGGTAGGAAACACCATATATTTT
d_gene: -; abundance: -; v_gene: TRBV19; j_gene: TRBJ1-5; CDR3aa: CASSIIRLGSNQPQHF; CDR3nt: TGTGCCAGTAGTATTATACGCTTAGGGAGCAATCAGCCCCAGCATTTT
d_gene: -; abundance: -; v_gene: TRBV6-5; j_gene: TRBJ1-4; CDR3aa: CASSRDGGFEKLFF; CDR3nt: TGTGCCAGCAGTAGGGACGGTGGGTTTGAAAAACTGTTTTTT
d_gene: TRBD1; abundance: -; v_gene: TRBV6-5; j_gene: TRBJ1-1; CDR3aa: CASSYLGTGGTEAFF; CDR3nt: TGTGCCAGCAGTTACTTAGGGACAGGAGGGACTGAAGCTTTCTTT
d_gene: TRBD1; abundance: -; v_gene: TRBV5-4; j_gene: TRBJ2-2; CDR3aa: CASSRQGMNTGELFF; CDR3nt: TGTGCCAGCAGCCGACAGGGGATGAACACCGGGGAGCTGTTTTTT
d_gene: -; abundance: -; v_gene: TRBV7-2; j_gene: TRBJ1-5; CDR3aa: CASSLGYWGEQPQHF; CDR3nt: TGTGCCAGCAGCTTGGGGTACTGGGGGGAACAGCCCCAGCATTTT
d_gene: -; abundance: -; v_gene: TRBV2; j_gene: TRBJ1-5; CDR3aa: CASSDRVGNQPQHF; CDR3nt: TGTGCCAGCAGTGATAGGGTGGGCAATCAGCCCCAGCATTTT
d_gene: -; abundance: -; v_gene: TRBV7-2; j_gene: TRBJ2-7; CDR3aa: CASSLGGRPVSYEQYF; CDR3nt: TGTGCCAGCAGCTTAGGGGGACGGCCCGTCTCCTACGAGCAGTACTTC
d_gene: -; abundance: -; v_gene: TRBV2; j_gene: TRBJ2-5; CDR3aa: CASSDVGAETQYF; CDR3nt: TGTGCCAGCAGTGATGTTGGTGCGGAGACCCAGTACTTC
d_gene: -; abundance: -; v_gene: TRBV14; j_gene: TRBJ2-7; CDR3aa: CASGRGIWSYEQYF; CDR3nt: TGTGCCAGCGGAAGGGGGATCTGGTCCTACGAGCAGTACTTC